The sequence of this TCR beta chain was determined in a study of blood T cell repertoires in COVID-19. Losses at the gene ends were 2 bases for V and 3 bases for J; bases not matched to a gene: 5. Looked up from germline, CDR1 is KGHSH and CDR2 is LQKENI. The CDR3 totals 15 residues. Only in-frame clones appear in the TCRdb table, and some are missing; sequencing was by immunoSEQ multiplex PCR. In the table there are approximately 130,000 clones, over 55% of which are singletons. This clonotype was obtained from a woman between 65 and 79 years old with acute or convalescent COVID-19. This chain connects TRBV18 to TRBJ2-3; 7 positions agree with TRBD1. Input material: peripheral blood. CDR3 sequence (DNA): TGTGCCAGCTCACCAACCGTCAGGGGGACAGATACGCAGTATTTT. It specifies CASSPTVRGTDTQYF. The whole variable domain, filled in from reference TRBV18 and TRBJ2-3, reads NAGVMQNPRHLVRRRGQEARLRCSPMKGHSHVYWYRQLPEEGLKFMVYLQKENIIDESGMPKERFSAEFPKEGPSILRIQQVVRGDSAAYFCASSPTVRGTDTQYFGPGTRLTVL.